The 21 T cell receptor beta chains listed next were all sequenced from one sample in a study of human T cells and chemical hapten exposure. TCRdb recomputed calls from the RACE reads with MiXCR, one row per CDR3 protein. This sample yields about 82,000 distinct CDR3 sequences, of which approximately 13% are seen a single time; roughly 6% belongs to the top ten. As for time point: patch test 3, about 24 weeks after DPC sensitization. The treatment: therapeutic diphenylcyclopropenone sensitization with weekly scalp DPC. The source was whole blood, collected in connection with sensitization to the hapten diphenylcyclopropenone (DPC). These receptors came from a woman between 50 and 59 years old with alopecia areata. Some clones in this sample may be carry-over from other donors' samples.

This chain links TRBV29-1 with TRBJ2-6; the match to TRBD1 covers 10 bases. Trimming at V came to 5 bases and at J to 4 bases, leaving 8 bases not matched to a gene. The CDR3 runs to 16 residues. CDR1 and CDR2 from the germline V gene are SQVTM and ANQGSEA. CDR3 nucleotide sequence: TGCAGCGTTTCCGGGACAGGGGACTCCGGGGCCAACGTCCTGACTTTC. This translates into CSVSGTGDSGANVLTF.

This clonotype appeared many times. This rearrangement joins TRBV6-6 to TRBJ1-2; no reliable D call. The CDR3 contains 13 residues. Germline assignment: CDR1 MNHNY and CDR2 SVGAGI (reference sequence). The V and J ends lost 2 bases and 3 bases respectively, with 7 bases between them. CDR3 region: CASSYNSDYGYTF. The CDR3 bases are TGTGCCAGCAGTTACAACAGCGACTATGGCTACACCTTC.

This clonotype was found many times. This chain connects TRBV20-1 to TRBJ2-5; D is possibly TRBD2 (5 bases). Per germline, CDR1 DFQATT and CDR2 SNEGSKA (reference sequence). The CDR3 consists of 11 residues. Trimming took 6 bases from V and 5 from J, leaving 10 bases between them. The CDR3 DNA follows: TGCAGTGCGGGAGCTGGCGAGACCCAGTACTTC. Translating it yields CSAGAGETQYF.

This clonotype was recorded a few times. The chain has TRBV3-1 and TRBJ1-2; D remains ambiguous. Germline V gene lookup returns CDR1 LGHDT and CDR2 YNNKEL (reference sequence). V shed 4 bases and J shed 8 bases, with 11 bases lying between them. The CDR3 extends over 12 amino acids. The CDR3: CASSLQTVGYTF. In DNA, the CDR3 is TGTGCCAGCAGCCTACAGACCGTGGGCTACACCTTC.

A note on this clonotype: Compared with germline, one end of the junction differs, possibly owing to a read error. The rearrangement links TRBV12-3 or TRBV12-4 to TRBJ2-6; D unresolved. The CDR3 sequence is 14 residues long. The CDR3 DNA follows: TGTGCCAGCAGCCGAGACGCTGGGGTCAACGTCCTGACTTTC. This encodes CASSRDAGVNVLTF.

This clonotype was recorded many times. The genes are TRBV7-9 and TRBJ2-5, with D perhaps TRBD2 (5 bases). Germline CDR1 is SEHNR and CDR2 is FQNEAQ (reference sequence). This CDR3 has 16 amino acids. V was pared by 5 bases and J by 5 bases, with 21 bases between. CDR3 sequence (DNA): TGTGCCAGCAGCCCCGACGGATGGGTACTAGGGGAGACCCAGTACTTC. It codes for CASSPDGWVLGETQYF.

The chain combines TRBV20-1 with TRBJ2-1; TRBD2 aligns across 12 bases. V lost 3 bases, J lost 7 bases, and 10 bases stayed unmatched. The CDR3 length is 16 residues. Germline assignment: CDR1 DFQATT and CDR2 SNEGSKA (reference sequence). CDR3 sequence (DNA): TGCAGTGCTAGCCCCGGACTAGCGGGAATGGGGAATGAGCAGTTCTTC. Protein sequence: CSASPGLAGMGNEQFF.

At least ten counts were recorded for this clonotype. This chain uses TRBV2 with TRBJ2-7, with D hard to call. Per germline, CDR1 SNHLY and CDR2 FYNNEI. This CDR3 has 14 amino acids. V lost 3 bases, J lost 2 bases, and 11 bases lay in between. CDR3 DNA sequence: TGTGCCAGCAGTGAGGGCAGGAGAACCTACGAGCAGTACTTC. Its protein is CASSEGRRTYEQYF.

This clonotype was counted ten times or more. The chain couples TRBV29-1 to TRBJ2-1; no clear D. The CDR3 runs 14 residues. Germline V CDR1 and CDR2: SQVTM, ANQGSEA. Trimming stripped 2 bases from V and 0 bases from J, with 8 bases between. The CDR3 coding sequence is TGCAGCGTTGAATCGGCGAGCTCCTACAATGAGCAGTTCTTC. Amino acids: CSVESASSYNEQFF.

This chain uses TRBV29-1 with TRBJ2-3; no firm D call. The CDR3 runs 12 residues. Trimming stripped 0 bases from V and 4 bases from J, with 5 bases between. Germline V gives CDR1 SQVTM, CDR2 ANQGSEA. CDR3 in DNA: TGCAGCGTTGAAGAAGGTTCAGATACGCAGTATTTT. Amino acid sequence: CSVEEGSDTQYF.

This clonotype occurred a few times. The V gene is TRBV18, the J gene TRBJ1-1; D call uncertain. The CDR3 length is 13 residues. The V gene lost 1 base and the J gene lost 6 bases, with 9 bases spanning the gap. Germline CDR1 and CDR2: KGHSH and LQKENI. In DNA form, the CDR3 reads TGTGCCAGCTCACCACTCGGGCAGTCTGAAGCTTTCTTT. This sequence encodes CASSPLGQSEAFF.

This rearrangement joins TRBV7-8 to TRBJ2-3; possibly TRBD1 or TRBD2 for D (5 bases each). The CDR3 is made up of 16 amino acids. Germline loops: CDR1 SGHVS, CDR2 FQNEAQ. Between the trimmed V and J ends, which lost 5 bases and 2 bases, there was a span of 17 bases. The CDR3 region is CASSPGSDSHTDTQYF. DNA for the CDR3: TGTGCCAGCAGCCCGGGGTCCGACAGTCACACAGATACGCAGTATTTT. Supplemented by reference TRBV7-8 and TRBJ2-3, the full variable domain reads GAGVSQSPRYKVAKRGQDVALRCDPISGHVSLFWYQQALGQGPEFLTYFQNEAQLDKSGLPSDRFFAERPEGSVSTLKIQRTQQEDSAVYLCASSPGSDSHTDTQYFGPGTRLTVL.

A few counts support this clonotype. This chain uses TRBV18 with TRBJ1-1, with D unclear. The CDR3 is made up of 12 amino acids. Trimming stripped 2 bases from V and 6 bases from J, with 7 bases between. CDR1 is KGHSH, CDR2 LQKENI, per germline. The CDR3 DNA follows: TGTGCCAGCTCACCAGCGACATCTGAAGCTTTCTTT. Its protein is CASSPATSEAFF. The complete variable domain, with remaining parts taken from reference TRBV18 and TRBJ1-1, reads NAGVMQNPRHLVRRRGQEARLRCSPMKGHSHVYWYRQLPEEGLKFMVYLQKENIIDESGMPKERFSAEFPKEGPSILRIQQVVRGDSAAYFCASSPATSEAFFGQGTRLTVV.

The chain carries TRBV2 and TRBJ2-7, with TRBD2 identical over 9 bases. The length of the CDR3 is 15 residues. From germline, CDR1 is SNHLY and CDR2 FYNNEI. V lost 5 bases, J lost 2 bases, and 7 bases stayed unmatched. CDR3 in amino acids: CASSTLAGFPYEQYF. The CDR3 DNA follows: TGTGCCAGCAGTACTCTAGCGGGATTCCCCTACGAGCAGTACTTC.

As DNA, the CDR3 is TGTGGAGGCGGGAGGGGCACAGATACGCAGTATTTT. Protein: CGGGRGTDTQYF. This chain connects TRBV28 to TRBJ2-3, with 9 bases matching TRBD2. Germline lookup yields CDR1 MDHEN and CDR2 SYDVKM. CDR3 length: 12 amino acids.

This clonotype appeared a few times. The J gene is TRBJ2-2, the V gene TRBV9; D may be TRBD1 (5 bases). CDR3 length: 13 residues. Trimming cost V 3 bases and J 7 bases, with 10 bases left between them. CDR1 and CDR2 from the germline V gene are SGDLS and YYNGEE. CDR3 sequence reads: CASSEQGSGELFF. CDR3 bases: TGTGCCAGCAGCGAGCAGGGCAGCGGGGAGCTGTTTTTT.

This clonotype came up many times. This chain uses TRBV7-6 with TRBJ1-2, with D perhaps TRBD1 (5 bases). The germline V gene encodes CDR1 SGHVS and CDR2 FNYEAQ. This CDR3 has 20 residues. V lost 3 bases and J lost 0, with 26 bases in between. Written as DNA, the CDR3 is TGTGCCAGCAGCTTCGGGGGGACCCTCGGAGGGACGGGATCTAACTATGGCTACACCTTC. Translating it yields CASSFGGTLGGTGSNYGYTF. Using reference TRBV7-6 and TRBJ1-2 for the parts outside the CDR3, the full variable domain is GAGVSQSPRYKVTKRGQDVALRCDPISGHVSLYWYRQALGQGPEFLTYFNYEAQQDKSGLPNDRFSAERPEGSISTLTIQRTEQRDSAMYRCASSFGGTLGGTGSNYGYTFGSGTRLTVV.

This clonotype occurred a few times. V usage is TRBV6-6 and J usage is TRBJ1-3, with a possible D match to TRBD1 (5 bases). The CDR3 has 16 residues. With 1 base removed from V and 0 bases from J, the gap between germline ends came to 10 bases. CDR1 MNHNY and CDR2 SVGAGI come from the germline V gene (reference sequence). CDR3: CASSYFSQGSGNTIYF. CDR3 nucleotides: TGTGCCAGCAGTTACTTCTCGCAGGGCTCTGGAAACACCATATATTTT.

The gene calls are TRBV19 and TRBJ2-2, with a weak D call TRBD1 (5 bases). The germline gives CDR1 LNHDA, CDR2 SQIVND (reference sequence). CDR3 length: 16 amino acids. The V end lost 5 bases, the J end lost 4 bases, and 17 bases lay between the germline ends. The CDR3 nucleotides read TGTGCCAGTAGTCCCTGGGGCGGACAACTCACCGGGGAGCTGTTTTTT. This gives the protein CASSPWGGQLTGELFF. The whole variable domain, filled in from reference TRBV19 and TRBJ2-2, reads DGGITQSPKYLFRKEGQNVTLSCEQNLNHDAMYWYRQDPGQGLRLIYYSQIVNDFQKGDIAEGYSVSREKKESFPLTVTSAQKNPTAFYLCASSPWGGQLTGELFFGEGSRLTVL.

This clonotype was seen only a few times. V and J are TRBV19 and TRBJ2-4; D may be TRBD1 (6 bases). This CDR3 is built from 15 residues. Germline values: CDR1 LNHDA, CDR2 SQIVND (reference sequence). V was trimmed by 5 bases and J by 1 base, leaving 12 bases between them. The CDR3 coding sequence is TGTGCCAGTAGTCCAGCAGGGGAGGCCAAAAACATTCAGTACTTC. This translates into CASSPAGEAKNIQYF.

This clonotype has a count of ten or more. The J gene is TRBJ2-2, the V gene TRBV12-3 or TRBV12-4, with D perhaps matching TRBD1 (6 bases). V gave up 6 bases and J gave up 6 bases, with 17 bases separating them. This CDR3 spans 15 amino acids. CDR3 bases: TGTGCCAGCAGACCCTCCAGGGGTGCGGCCGGGGAGCTGTTTTTT. Protein: CASRPSRGAAGELFF.